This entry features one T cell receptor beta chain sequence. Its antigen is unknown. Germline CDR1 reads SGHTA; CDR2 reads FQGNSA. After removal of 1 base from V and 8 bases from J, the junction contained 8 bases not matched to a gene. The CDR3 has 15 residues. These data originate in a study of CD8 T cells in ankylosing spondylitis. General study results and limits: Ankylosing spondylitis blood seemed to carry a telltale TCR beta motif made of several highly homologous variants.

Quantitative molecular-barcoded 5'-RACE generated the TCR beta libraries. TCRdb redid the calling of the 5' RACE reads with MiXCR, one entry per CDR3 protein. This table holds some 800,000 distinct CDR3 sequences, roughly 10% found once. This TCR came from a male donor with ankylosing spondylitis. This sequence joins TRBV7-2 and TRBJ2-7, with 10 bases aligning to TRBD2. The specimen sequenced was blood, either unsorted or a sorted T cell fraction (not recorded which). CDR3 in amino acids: CASSLEGTSVTQQYF. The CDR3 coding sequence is TGTGCCAGCAGCTTAGAGGGGACTAGCGTAACCCAGCAGTACTTC.